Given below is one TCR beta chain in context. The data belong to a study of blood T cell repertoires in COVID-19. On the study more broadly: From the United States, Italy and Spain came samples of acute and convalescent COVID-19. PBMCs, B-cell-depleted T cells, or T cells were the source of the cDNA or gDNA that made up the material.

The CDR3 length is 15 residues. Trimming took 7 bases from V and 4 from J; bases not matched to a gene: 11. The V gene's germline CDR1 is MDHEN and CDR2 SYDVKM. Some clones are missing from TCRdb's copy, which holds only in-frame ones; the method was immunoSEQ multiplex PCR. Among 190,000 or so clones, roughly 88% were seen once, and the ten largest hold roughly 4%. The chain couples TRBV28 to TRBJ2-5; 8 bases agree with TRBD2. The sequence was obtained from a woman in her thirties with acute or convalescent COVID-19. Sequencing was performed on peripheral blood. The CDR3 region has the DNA TGTGCCAGCACCTTGGCCCGGGGGGGAGCAGAGACCCAGTACTTC. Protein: CASTLARGGAETQYF.